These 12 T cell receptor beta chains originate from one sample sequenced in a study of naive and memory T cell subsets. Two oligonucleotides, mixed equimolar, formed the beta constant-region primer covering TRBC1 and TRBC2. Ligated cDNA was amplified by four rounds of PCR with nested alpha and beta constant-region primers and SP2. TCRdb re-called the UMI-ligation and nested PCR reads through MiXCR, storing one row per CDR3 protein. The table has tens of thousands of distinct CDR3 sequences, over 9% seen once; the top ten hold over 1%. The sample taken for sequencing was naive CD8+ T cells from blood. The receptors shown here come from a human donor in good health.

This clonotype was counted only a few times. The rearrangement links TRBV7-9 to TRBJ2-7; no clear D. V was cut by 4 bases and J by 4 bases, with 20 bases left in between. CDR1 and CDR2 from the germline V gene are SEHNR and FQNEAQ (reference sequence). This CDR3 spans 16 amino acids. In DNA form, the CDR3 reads TGTGCCAGCAGCTCCCAATTGGGGTACCCAACATACGAGCAGTACTTC. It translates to CASSSQLGYPTYEQYF. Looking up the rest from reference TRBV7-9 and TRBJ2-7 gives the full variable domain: DTGVSQNPRHKITKRGQNVTFRCDPISEHNRLYWYRQTLGQGPEFLTYFQNEAQLEKSRLLSDRFSAERPKGSFSTLEIQRTEQGDSAMYLCASSSQLGYPTYEQYFGPGTRLTVT.

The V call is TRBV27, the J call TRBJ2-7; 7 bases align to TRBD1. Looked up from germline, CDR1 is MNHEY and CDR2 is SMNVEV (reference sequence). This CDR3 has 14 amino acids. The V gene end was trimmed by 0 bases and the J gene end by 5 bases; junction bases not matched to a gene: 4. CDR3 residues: CASSLSVTGDEQYF. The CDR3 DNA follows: TGTGCCAGCAGTTTATCGGTTACAGGGGACGAGCAGTACTTC.

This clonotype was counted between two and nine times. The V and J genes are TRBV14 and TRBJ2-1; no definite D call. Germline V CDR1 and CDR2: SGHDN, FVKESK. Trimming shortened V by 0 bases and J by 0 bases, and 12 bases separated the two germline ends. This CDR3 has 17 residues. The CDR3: CASSQDSFRSSYNEQFF. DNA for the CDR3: TGTGCCAGCAGCCAAGATTCCTTCCGGAGCTCCTACAATGAGCAGTTCTTC.

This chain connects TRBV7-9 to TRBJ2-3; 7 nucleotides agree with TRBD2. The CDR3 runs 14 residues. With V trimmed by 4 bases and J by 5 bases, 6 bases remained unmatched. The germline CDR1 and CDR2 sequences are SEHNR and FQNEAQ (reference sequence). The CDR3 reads CASSSWRELDTQYF. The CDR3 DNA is TGTGCCAGCAGCTCCTGGCGGGAGTTAGATACGCAGTATTTT.

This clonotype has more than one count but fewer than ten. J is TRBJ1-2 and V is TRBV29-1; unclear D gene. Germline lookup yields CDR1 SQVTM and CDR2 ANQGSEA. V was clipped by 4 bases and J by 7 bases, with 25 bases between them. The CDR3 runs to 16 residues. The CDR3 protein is CSVVRSSGPLKGGYTF. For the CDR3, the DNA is TGCAGCGTTGTTCGCAGCTCCGGGCCACTAAAAGGTGGCTACACCTTC.

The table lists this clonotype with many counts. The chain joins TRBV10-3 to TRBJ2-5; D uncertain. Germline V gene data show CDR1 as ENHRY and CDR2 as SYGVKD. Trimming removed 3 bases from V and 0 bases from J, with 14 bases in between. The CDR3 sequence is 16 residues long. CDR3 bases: TGTGCCATCAGTGAAGGTGCCAGCGCAGACCAAGAGACCCAGTACTTC. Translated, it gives CAISEGASADQETQYF.

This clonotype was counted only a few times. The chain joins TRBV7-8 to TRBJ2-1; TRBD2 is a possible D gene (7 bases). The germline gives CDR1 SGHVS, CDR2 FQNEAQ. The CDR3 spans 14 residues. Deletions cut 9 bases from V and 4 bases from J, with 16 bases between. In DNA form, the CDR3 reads TGTGCCAGTATAGGGGGGGGAGTTTACAATGAGCAGTTCTTC. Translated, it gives CASIGGGVYNEQFF.

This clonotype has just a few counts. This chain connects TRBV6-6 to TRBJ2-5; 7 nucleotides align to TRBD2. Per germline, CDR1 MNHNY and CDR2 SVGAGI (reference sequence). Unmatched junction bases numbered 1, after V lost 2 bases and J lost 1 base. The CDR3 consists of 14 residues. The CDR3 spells CASSYRGVQETQYF. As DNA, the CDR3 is TGTGCCAGCAGTTACCGGGGGGTCCAAGAGACCCAGTACTTC.

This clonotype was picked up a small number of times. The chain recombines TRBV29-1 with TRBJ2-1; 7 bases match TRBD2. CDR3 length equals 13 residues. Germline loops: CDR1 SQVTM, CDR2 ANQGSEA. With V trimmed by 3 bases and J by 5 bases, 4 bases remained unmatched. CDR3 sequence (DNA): TGCAGCGTTGATCTAGCGGTCGACAATGAGCAGTTCTTC. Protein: CSVDLAVDNEQFF.

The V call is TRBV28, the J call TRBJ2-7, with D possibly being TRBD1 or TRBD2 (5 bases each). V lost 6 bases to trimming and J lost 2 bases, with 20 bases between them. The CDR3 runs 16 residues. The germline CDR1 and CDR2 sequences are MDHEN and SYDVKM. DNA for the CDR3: TGTGCCAGCAGACCGAATTTCCGGGACCCAACCTACGAGCAGTACTTC. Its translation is CASRPNFRDPTYEQYF. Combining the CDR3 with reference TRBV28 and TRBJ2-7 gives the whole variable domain DVKVTQSSRYLVKRTGEKVFLECVQDMDHENMFWYRQDPGLGLRLIYFSYDVKMKEKGDIPEGYSVSREKKERFSLILESASTNQTSMYLCASRPNFRDPTYEQYFGPGTRLTVT.

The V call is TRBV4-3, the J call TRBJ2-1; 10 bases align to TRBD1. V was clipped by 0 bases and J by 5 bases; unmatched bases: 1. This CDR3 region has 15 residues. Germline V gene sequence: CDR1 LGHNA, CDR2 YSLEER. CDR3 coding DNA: TGCGCCAGCAGCCAAGAAGACAGGGGGCACAATGAGCAGTTCTTC. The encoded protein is CASSQEDRGHNEQFF.

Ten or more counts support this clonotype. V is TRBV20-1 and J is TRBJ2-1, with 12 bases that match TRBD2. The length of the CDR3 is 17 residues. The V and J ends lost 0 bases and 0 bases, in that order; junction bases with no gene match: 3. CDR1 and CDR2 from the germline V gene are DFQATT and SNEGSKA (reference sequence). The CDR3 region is CSARDLAGGSSYNEQFF. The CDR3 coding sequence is TGCAGTGCTAGAGATCTAGCGGGAGGGAGCTCCTACAATGAGCAGTTCTTC.